The 24 T cell receptor beta chains below all came from one sample that was sequenced in a study of shared clonotypes between healthy human individuals. TCRdb keeps only in-frame clones here, not all; method: immunoSEQ multiplex PCR. The sample lists over a million clones; approximately 98% were seen once. The sequenced material came from naive CD4+ T cells sorted from blood. Subset meaning: CD45RA+ positively selected. These receptors originate from a man under 40 in good health.

The rearrangement links TRBV10-3 to TRBJ1-1; TRBD1 agrees at 8 bases. The CDR3 has 15 amino acids. Germline CDR1 is ENHRY and CDR2 is SYGVKD. V dropped 5 bases and J dropped 5; count of bases not matched to a gene: 10. The CDR3 DNA reads as TGTGCCATCAGTTCAACTGACAGGGGCGGGACTGAAGCTTTCTTT. Amino acid sequence: CAISSTDRGGTEAFF.

This chain links TRBV18 with TRBJ1-5; 7 bases match TRBD1. This CDR3 is 16 amino acids long. The trim removed 4 bases at V and 5 bases at J, leaving 11 bases unmatched. CDR1 and CDR2 from the germline V gene are KGHSH and LQKENI. CDR3 sequence (DNA): TGTGCCAGCTCACTTCTCGCGACAGGGAACGATCAGCCCCAGCATTTT. It is translated as CASSLLATGNDQPQHF.

V is TRBV14 and J is TRBJ2-1, with 11 bases fitting TRBD2. The CDR3 sequence is 17 residues long. CDR1 SGHDN and CDR2 FVKESK come from the germline V gene. V lost 0 bases and J lost 10; bases outside the gene matches: 11. CDR3 amino acids: CASSQEDGLAGLLEQFF. Here the CDR3 DNA reads TGTGCCAGCAGCCAAGAAGACGGACTAGCGGGCCTATTAGAGCAGTTCTTC.

The chain uses TRBV5-1 and TRBJ1-1, with TRBD1 as a possible D gene (5 bases). Germline V gene lookup returns CDR1 SGHRS and CDR2 YFSETQ. V lost 4 bases and J lost 3, with 16 bases in between. The CDR3 is 15 residues long. CDR3 sequence: CASSEQTAGDTEAFF. CDR3 nucleotides: TGCGCCAGCAGCGAACAGACAGCCGGGGACACTGAAGCTTTCTTT.

This clone is a singleton in its sample. The CDR3 sequence: CASRGQGSNQPQHF. CDR3 nucleotide sequence: TGTGCCAGCAGGGGACAGGGGAGCAATCAGCCCCAGCATTTT. This sequence joins TRBV28 and TRBJ1-5, with 10 bases identical to TRBD1. There are 14 residues in the CDR3. Losses at the gene ends were 6 bases for V and 1 base for J; bases not matched to a gene: 0. In germline, CDR1 is MDHEN, CDR2 SYDVKM.

The chain combines TRBV5-1 with TRBJ1-2, with D tentatively TRBD1 (6 bases). This CDR3 has 17 amino acids. In germline, CDR1 is SGHRS, CDR2 YFSETQ. V lost 1 base to trimming and J lost 5 bases, with 21 bases between them. CDR3 sequence: CASSLFALGVTGYGYTF. In nucleotides, the CDR3 is TGCGCCAGCAGCTTGTTTGCCCTGGGTGTCACAGGGTATGGCTACACCTTC.

This chain links TRBV5-1 with TRBJ2-1, with 9 bases fitting TRBD1. CDR1 and CDR2 (germline): SGHRS, YFSETQ. With 4 bases clipped from V and 7 bases from J, the junction kept 9 bases outside the gene matches. The CDR3 has 15 amino acids. The CDR3 DNA sequence: TGCGCCAGCAGCACAGCGGGACAGGGTTCGAATGAGCAGTTCTTC. Protein sequence: CASSTAGQGSNEQFF.

The rearrangement uses TRBV28 and TRBJ1-2, with a tentative D call TRBD1 (6 bases). Germline assignment: CDR1 MDHEN and CDR2 SYDVKM. The CDR3 totals 14 residues. The V end lost 6 bases, the J end lost 5 bases, and 16 bases lay between the germline ends. CDR3 DNA: TGTGCCAGCAGAATGCCCGGGACACATTATGGCTACACCTTC. Residues: CASRMPGTHYGYTF.

This clone was recorded only once. This rearrangement joins TRBV5-1 to TRBJ2-1, with 7 nucleotides matching TRBD1. The V gene end was trimmed by 4 bases and the J gene end by 10 bases; junction bases not matched to a gene: 17. Germline V gene sequence: CDR1 SGHRS, CDR2 YFSETQ. This CDR3 is 16 amino acids long. The chain's CDR3 is CASSPTTGTASTEQFF. The CDR3 DNA sequence: TGCGCCAGCAGCCCAACGACCGGGACAGCCTCGACGGAGCAGTTCTTC.

The rearrangement uses TRBV30 and TRBJ1-5; D unresolved. Germline V gene sequence: CDR1 GTSNPN, CDR2 SVGIG (reference sequence). The V end lost 3 bases, the J end lost 5 bases, and 8 bases lay between the germline ends. The CDR3 is made up of 12 amino acids. The CDR3: CAWSRFDQPQHF. The DNA of the CDR3 is TGTGCCTGGAGCAGGTTCGATCAGCCCCAGCATTTT.

The chain has TRBV5-1 and TRBJ2-6; the D call may be TRBD1 or TRBD2 (5 bases each). Trimming stripped 4 bases from V and 0 bases from J, with 8 bases between. This CDR3 is built from 15 residues. Germline V lookup: CDR1 SGHRS, CDR2 YFSETQ. CDR3: CASSMGTSGANVLTF. CDR3 DNA sequence: TGCGCCAGCAGCATGGGGACCTCTGGGGCCAACGTCCTGACTTTC. Combining the CDR3 with reference TRBV5-1 and TRBJ2-6 gives the whole variable domain KAGVTQTPRYLIKTRGQQVTLSCSPISGHRSVSWYQQTPGQGLQFLFEYFSETQRNKGNFPGRFSGRQFSNSRSEMNVSTLELGDSALYLCASSMGTSGANVLTFGAGSRLTVL.

The chain employs TRBV20-1 and TRBJ2-7; no reliable D call. The CDR3 totals 10 residues. Germline V gene sequence: CDR1 DFQATT, CDR2 SNEGSKA (reference sequence). V was shortened by 8 bases and J by 3 bases, with 8 bases between the two germline ends. The DNA for the CDR3 is TGCAGTACGAAAGTCTACGAGCAGTACTTC. This sequence encodes CSTKVYEQYF.

J is TRBJ1-1 and V is TRBV29-1; TRBD1 matches 9 bases. CDR1 and CDR2 (germline): SQVTM, ANQGSEA. V dropped 4 bases and J dropped 3; count of bases not matched to a gene: 15. The CDR3 sequence is 17 residues long. The DNA for the CDR3 is TGCAGCGTTGCCGGAACTTACAGGGGGCTCGGGGACACTGAAGCTTTCTTT. It translates to CSVAGTYRGLGDTEAFF.

The chain recombines TRBV5-5 with TRBJ1-1; weak D call: TRBD1 (5 bases). V lost 0 bases to trimming and J lost 0 bases, with 18 bases between them. Germline assignment: CDR1 SGHKS and CDR2 YYEKEE (reference sequence). The CDR3 is made up of 18 amino acids. This CDR3 is CASSLVWLQQALNTEAFF. CDR3 sequence (DNA): TGTGCCAGCAGCTTGGTCTGGCTTCAACAGGCCCTGAACACTGAAGCTTTCTTT. Full variable domain (remainder filled in from reference TRBV5-5 and TRBJ1-1): DAGVTQSPTHLIKTRGQQVTLRCSPISGHKSVSWYQQVLGQGPQFIFQYYEKEERGRGNFPDRFSARQFPNYSSELNVNALLLGDSALYLCASSLVWLQQALNTEAFFGQGTRLTVV.

The chain joins TRBV5-1 to TRBJ2-7, with 7 bases matching TRBD1. Germline CDR1 reads SGHRS; CDR2 reads YFSETQ. After removal of 1 base from V and 4 bases from J, the junction contained 11 bases not matched to a gene. CDR3 length: 16 amino acids. CDR3 sequence: CASSLFPGTADYEQYF. For the CDR3, the DNA is TGCGCCAGCAGCTTGTTCCCCGGGACAGCGGATTACGAGCAGTACTTC.

J is TRBJ1-2 and V is TRBV11-2, with 7 bases identical to TRBD1. This CDR3 is built from 14 residues. The J segment lost 7 bases and the V segment lost 8 bases, leaving 13 bases of the junction unmatched. The germline gives CDR1 SGHAT, CDR2 FQNNGV. CDR3 sequence: CASPQTGKSSGYTF. The CDR3 coding sequence is TGTGCCAGCCCCCAGACAGGGAAGTCAAGTGGCTACACCTTC. The full variable domain, its missing parts supplied by reference TRBV11-2 and TRBJ1-2, is EAGVAQSPRYKIIEKRQSVAFWCNPISGHATLYWYQQILGQGPKLLIQFQNNGVVDDSQLPKDRFSAERLKGVDSTLKIQPAKLEDSAVYLCASPQTGKSSGYTFGSGTRLTVV.

The chain recombines TRBV18 with TRBJ2-1, with 14 bases matching TRBD2. The V segment lost 0 bases and the J segment 8 bases; nucleotides outside the gene matches: 0. Germline loops: CDR1 KGHSH, CDR2 LQKENI. The CDR3 runs to 15 residues. The CDR3 sequence is CASSPPGLAGDEQFF. The CDR3 DNA sequence: TGTGCCAGCTCACCACCGGGACTAGCGGGAGATGAGCAGTTCTTC.

J is TRBJ2-1 and V is TRBV2; 9 bases fit TRBD2. Per the germline V gene, CDR1 is SNHLY and CDR2 is FYNNEI. CDR3 length: 14 residues. V lost 6 bases to trimming and J lost 10 bases; unmatched junction nucleotides: 10. CDR3 loop: CASRLGLAGMEQFF. The DNA for the CDR3 is TGTGCCAGCAGACTGGGACTAGCAGGGATGGAGCAGTTCTTC.

A note on this clone: The same CDR3 arises from other DNA sequences in this sample as well. The chain couples TRBV18 to TRBJ2-7, with D perhaps TRBD1 (5 bases). Germline values: CDR1 KGHSH, CDR2 LQKENI. Trimming took 5 bases from V and 4 from J, leaving 12 bases between them. CDR3 size: 13 residues. CDR3 coding DNA: TGTGCCAGCTCAAGCTCGCAGGGATACGAGCAGTACTTC. It yields the protein CASSSSQGYEQYF.

The CDR3 DNA reads as TGCGCCAGCAGCTTGGCGGGACAGGGATCGAGAGAGACCCAGTACTTC. This encodes CASSLAGQGSRETQYF. The rearrangement joins TRBV5-1 to TRBJ2-5; 9 bases agree with TRBD1. Trimming cost V 0 bases and J 4 bases; bases outside gene matches: 7. The CDR3 loop spans 16 amino acids. Germline lookup yields CDR1 SGHRS and CDR2 YFSETQ.

This chain joins TRBV5-5 and TRBJ1-2; TRBD1 agrees at 7 bases. J lost 2 bases, V lost 1 base, and 2 bases had no gene match. The CDR3 runs 14 residues. Germline V gives CDR1 SGHKS, CDR2 YYEKEE (reference sequence). The CDR3 bases are TGTGCCAGCAGCTTGTCGGGACAGAACTATGGCTACACCTTC. Its protein product is CASSLSGQNYGYTF.

This rearrangement joins TRBV21-1 to TRBJ2-1. TRBV21-1 is recorded as a pseudogene. CDR3 length equals 16 residues. CDR3: CASSPCKAGGADEQFF. DNA of the CDR3: TGTGCCAGCAGCCCTTGTAAGGCAGGGGGGGCGGATGAGCAGTTCTTC.

This chain connects TRBV2 to TRBJ2-1; D is perhaps TRBD1 or TRBD2 (5 bases each). V was shortened by 0 bases and J by 10 bases, with 10 bases between the two germline ends. There are 13 residues in the CDR3. Looked up from germline, CDR1 is SNHLY and CDR2 is FYNNEI. The CDR3 reads CASSEALWGEQFF. CDR3 nucleotide sequence: TGTGCCAGCAGTGAAGCGCTCTGGGGGGAGCAGTTCTTC.

This rearrangement joins TRBV5-8 to TRBJ1-3; 7 positions agree with TRBD1. Germline V gives CDR1 SGHTS, CDR2 YDEGEE. This CDR3 is built from 17 residues. V trimming: 4 bases; J trimming: 1 base; junction bases outside the gene matches: 11. This CDR3 is CASSLGQSFNSGNTIYF. For the CDR3, the DNA is TGTGCCAGCAGCCTGGGACAGAGCTTCAATTCTGGAAACACCATATATTTT.